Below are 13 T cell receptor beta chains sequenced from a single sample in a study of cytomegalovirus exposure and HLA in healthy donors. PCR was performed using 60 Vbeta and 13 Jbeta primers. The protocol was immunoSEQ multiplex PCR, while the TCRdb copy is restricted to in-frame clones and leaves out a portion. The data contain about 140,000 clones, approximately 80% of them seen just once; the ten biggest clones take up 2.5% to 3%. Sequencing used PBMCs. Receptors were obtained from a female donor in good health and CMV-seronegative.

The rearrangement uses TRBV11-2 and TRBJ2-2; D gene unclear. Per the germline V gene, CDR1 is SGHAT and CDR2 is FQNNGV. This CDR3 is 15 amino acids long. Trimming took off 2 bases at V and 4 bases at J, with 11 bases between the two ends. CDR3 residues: CASSLPSVITGELFF. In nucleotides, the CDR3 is TGTGCCAGCAGCTTACCTAGTGTGATCACCGGGGAGCTGTTTTTT.

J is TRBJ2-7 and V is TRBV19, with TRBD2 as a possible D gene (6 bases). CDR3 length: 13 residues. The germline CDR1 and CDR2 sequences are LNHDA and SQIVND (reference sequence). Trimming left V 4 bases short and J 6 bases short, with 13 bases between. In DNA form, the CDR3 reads TGTGCCAGTAGTACTAGGACTACTGGCGAGCAGTACTTC. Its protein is CASSTRTTGEQYF.

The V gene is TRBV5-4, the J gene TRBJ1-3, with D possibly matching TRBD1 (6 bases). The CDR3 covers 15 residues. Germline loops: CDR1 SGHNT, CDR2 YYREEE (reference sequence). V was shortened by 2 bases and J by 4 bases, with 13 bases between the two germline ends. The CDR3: CASSFSGHQGNTIYF. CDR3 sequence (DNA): TGTGCCAGCAGCTTCTCGGGACACCAGGGAAACACCATATATTTT. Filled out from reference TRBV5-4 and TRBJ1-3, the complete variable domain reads ETGVTQSPTHLIKTRGQQVTLRCSSQSGHNTVSWYQQALGQGPQFIFQYYREEENGRGNFPPRFSGLQFPNYSSELNVNALELDDSALYLCASSFSGHQGNTIYFGEGSWLTVV.

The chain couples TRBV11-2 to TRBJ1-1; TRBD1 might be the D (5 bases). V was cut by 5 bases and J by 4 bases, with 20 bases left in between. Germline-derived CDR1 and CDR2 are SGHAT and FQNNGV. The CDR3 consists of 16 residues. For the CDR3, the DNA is TGTGCCAGCAGCCTATACCTAGACAGACAAGTCACTGAAGCTTTCTTT. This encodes CASSLYLDRQVTEAFF. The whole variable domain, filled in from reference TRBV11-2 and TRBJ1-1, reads EAGVAQSPRYKIIEKRQSVAFWCNPISGHATLYWYQQILGQGPKLLIQFQNNGVVDDSQLPKDRFSAERLKGVDSTLKIQPAKLEDSAVYLCASSLYLDRQVTEAFFGQGTRLTVV.

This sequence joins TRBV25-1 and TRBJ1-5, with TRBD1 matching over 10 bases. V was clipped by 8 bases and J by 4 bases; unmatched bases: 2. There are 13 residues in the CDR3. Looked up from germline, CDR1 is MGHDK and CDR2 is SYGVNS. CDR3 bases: TGTGCCAGCGGGGACAGGGGAAATCAGCCCCAGCATTTT. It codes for CASGDRGNQPQHF.

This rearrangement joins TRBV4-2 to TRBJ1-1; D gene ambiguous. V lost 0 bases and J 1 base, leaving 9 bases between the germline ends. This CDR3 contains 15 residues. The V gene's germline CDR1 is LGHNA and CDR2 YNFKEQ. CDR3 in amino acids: CASSQDPTGNTEAFF. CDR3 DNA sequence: TGTGCCAGCAGCCAAGATCCTACGGGGAACACTGAAGCTTTCTTT.

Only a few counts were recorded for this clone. The CDR3 protein is CASSQGSGMVYGYTF. The DNA of the CDR3 is TGCGCCAGCAGCCAAGGTTCAGGGATGGTCTATGGCTACACCTTC. This rearrangement joins TRBV4-3 to TRBJ1-2; possible D gene TRBD1, 5 bases. Looked up from germline, CDR1 is LGHNA and CDR2 is YSLEER. V was clipped by 1 base and J by 4 bases, with 13 bases between them. The CDR3 is 15 amino acids.

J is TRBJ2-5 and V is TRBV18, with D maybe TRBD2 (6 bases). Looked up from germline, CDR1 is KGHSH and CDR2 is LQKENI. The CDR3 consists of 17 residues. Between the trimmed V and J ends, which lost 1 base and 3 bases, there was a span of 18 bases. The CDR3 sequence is CASSPLLTRISEETQYF. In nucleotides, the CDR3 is TGTGCCAGCTCACCACTCCTGACTAGGATCTCCGAAGAGACCCAGTACTTC.

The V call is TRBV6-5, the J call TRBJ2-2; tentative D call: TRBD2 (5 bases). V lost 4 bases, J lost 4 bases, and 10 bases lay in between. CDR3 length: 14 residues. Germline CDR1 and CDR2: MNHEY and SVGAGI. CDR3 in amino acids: CASSLTSGTGELFF. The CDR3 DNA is TGTGCCAGCAGTTTAACAAGCGGCACCGGGGAGCTGTTTTTT.

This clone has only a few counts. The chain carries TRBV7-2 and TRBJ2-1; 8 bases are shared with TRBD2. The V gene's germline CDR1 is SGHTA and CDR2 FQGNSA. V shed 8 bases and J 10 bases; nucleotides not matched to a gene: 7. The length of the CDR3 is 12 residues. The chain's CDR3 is CASGPGGTEQFF. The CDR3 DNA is TGTGCCAGCGGCCCGGGAGGGACAGAGCAGTTCTTC.

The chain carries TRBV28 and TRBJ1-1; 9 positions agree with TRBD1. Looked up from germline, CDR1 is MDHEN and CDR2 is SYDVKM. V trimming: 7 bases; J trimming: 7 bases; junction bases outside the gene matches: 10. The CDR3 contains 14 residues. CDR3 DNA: TGTGCCAGCACCCCGACAGGGGGAAACCTTGAAGCTTTCTTT. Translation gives CASTPTGGNLEAFF. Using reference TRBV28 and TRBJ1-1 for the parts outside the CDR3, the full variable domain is DVKVTQSSRYLVKRTGEKVFLECVQDMDHENMFWYRQDPGLGLRLIYFSYDVKMKEKGDIPEGYSVSREKKERFSLILESASTNQTSMYLCASTPTGGNLEAFFGQGTRLTVV.

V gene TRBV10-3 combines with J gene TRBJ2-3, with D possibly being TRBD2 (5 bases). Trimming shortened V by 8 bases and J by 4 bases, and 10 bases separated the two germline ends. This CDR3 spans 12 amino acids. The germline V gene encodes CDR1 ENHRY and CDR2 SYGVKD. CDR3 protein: CAIARDPDTQYF. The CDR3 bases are TGTGCCATCGCGAGGGATCCAGATACGCAGTATTTT.

CDR3 bases: TGTGCCAGCAGTCCCTCGACAGGAGATAATTCACCCCTCCACTTT. Translation: CASSPSTGDNSPLHF. The chain links TRBV28 to TRBJ1-6; a possible D gene is TRBD1 (6 bases). The CDR3 totals 15 residues. The V gene lost 5 bases and the J gene lost 5 bases, with 13 bases spanning the gap. CDR1 and CDR2 from the germline V gene are MDHEN and SYDVKM.